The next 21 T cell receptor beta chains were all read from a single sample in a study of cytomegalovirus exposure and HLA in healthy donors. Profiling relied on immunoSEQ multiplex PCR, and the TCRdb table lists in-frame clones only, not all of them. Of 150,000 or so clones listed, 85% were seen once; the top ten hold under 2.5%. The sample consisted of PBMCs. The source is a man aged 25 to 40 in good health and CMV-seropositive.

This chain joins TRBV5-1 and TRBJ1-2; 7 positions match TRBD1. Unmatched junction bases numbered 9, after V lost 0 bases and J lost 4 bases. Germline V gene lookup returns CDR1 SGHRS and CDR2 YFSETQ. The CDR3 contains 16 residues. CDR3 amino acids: CASSLARAQGPYGYTF. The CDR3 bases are TGCGCCAGCAGCTTGGCCCGGGCACAGGGGCCCTATGGCTACACCTTC.

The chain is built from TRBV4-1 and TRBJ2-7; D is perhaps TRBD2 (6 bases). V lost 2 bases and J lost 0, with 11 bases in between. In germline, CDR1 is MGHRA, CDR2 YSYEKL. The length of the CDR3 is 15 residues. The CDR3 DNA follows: TGCGCCAGCAGCCAACTGGGGGGATCCTCCTACGAGCAGTACTTC. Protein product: CASSQLGGSSYEQYF.

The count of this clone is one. The CDR3 nucleotides read TGTGCCAGCACCGGTAACAGGGCCGACTCTGGAAACACCATATATTTT. Residues: CASTGNRADSGNTIYF. The chain is built from TRBV2 and TRBJ1-3; tentatively, D is TRBD1 (6 bases). The ends were cut back, 7 bases at V and 0 bases at J, with 16 bases in the middle. In germline, CDR1 is SNHLY, CDR2 FYNNEI. CDR3 length equals 16 residues.

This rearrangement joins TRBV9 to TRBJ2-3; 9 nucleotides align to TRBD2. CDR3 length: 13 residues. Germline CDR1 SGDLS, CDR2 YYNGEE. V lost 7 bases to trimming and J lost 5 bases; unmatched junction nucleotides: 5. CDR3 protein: CASGSSGEDTQYF. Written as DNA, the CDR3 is TGTGCCAGCGGATCTAGCGGGGAAGATACGCAGTATTTT.

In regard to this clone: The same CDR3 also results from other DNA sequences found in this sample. In DNA, the CDR3 is TGTGCCAGTAGTAAGCGGGGGGGATACAATGAGCAGTTCTTC. It is translated as CASSKRGGYNEQFF. The gene calls are TRBV19 and TRBJ2-1; 10 bases line up with TRBD2. Looked up from germline, CDR1 is LNHDA and CDR2 is SQIVND (reference sequence). V was pared by 4 bases and J by 4 bases, with 1 base of the junction left unmatched. The CDR3 consists of 14 residues.

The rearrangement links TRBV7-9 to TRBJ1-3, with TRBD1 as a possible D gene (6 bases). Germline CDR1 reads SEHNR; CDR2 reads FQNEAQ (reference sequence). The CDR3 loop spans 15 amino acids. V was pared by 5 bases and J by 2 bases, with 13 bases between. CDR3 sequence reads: CASSAVGGTGNTIYF. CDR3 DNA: TGTGCCAGCAGCGCAGTAGGGGGAACTGGAAACACCATATATTTT.

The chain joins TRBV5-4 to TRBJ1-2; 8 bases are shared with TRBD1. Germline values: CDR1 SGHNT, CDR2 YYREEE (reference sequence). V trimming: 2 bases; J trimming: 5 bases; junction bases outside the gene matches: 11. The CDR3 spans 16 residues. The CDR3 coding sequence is TGTGCCAGCAGCTTACCGCCGGGACAGGCAGAATATGGCTACACCTTC. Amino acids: CASSLPPGQAEYGYTF.

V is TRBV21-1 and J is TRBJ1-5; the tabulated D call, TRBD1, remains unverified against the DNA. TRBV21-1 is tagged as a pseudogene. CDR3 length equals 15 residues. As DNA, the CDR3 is TGTGCCAGCAGCAAGGGGGCTTATAGCAATCAGCCCCAGCATTTT. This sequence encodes CASSKGAYSNQPQHF.

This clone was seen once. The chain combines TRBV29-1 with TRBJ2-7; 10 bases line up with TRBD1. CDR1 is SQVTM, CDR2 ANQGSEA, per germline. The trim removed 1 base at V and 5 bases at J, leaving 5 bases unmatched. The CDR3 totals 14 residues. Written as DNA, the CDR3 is TGCAGCGTTGAAGGGGGGACAGGGGCGAACGAGCAGTACTTC. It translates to CSVEGGTGANEQYF.

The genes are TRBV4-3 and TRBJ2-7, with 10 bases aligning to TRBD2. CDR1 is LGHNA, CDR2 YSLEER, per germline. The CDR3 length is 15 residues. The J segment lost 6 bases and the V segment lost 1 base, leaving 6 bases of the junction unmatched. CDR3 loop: CASSQGQAGGGEQYF. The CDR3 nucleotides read TGCGCCAGCAGCCAAGGTCAAGCGGGGGGGGGCGAGCAGTACTTC.

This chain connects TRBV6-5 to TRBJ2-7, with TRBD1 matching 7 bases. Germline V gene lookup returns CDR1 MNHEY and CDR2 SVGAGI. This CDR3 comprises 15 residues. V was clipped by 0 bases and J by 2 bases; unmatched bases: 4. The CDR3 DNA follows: TGTGCCAGCAGTTACTCAGAGGGACAGCCCTACGAGCAGTACTTC. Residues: CASSYSEGQPYEQYF.

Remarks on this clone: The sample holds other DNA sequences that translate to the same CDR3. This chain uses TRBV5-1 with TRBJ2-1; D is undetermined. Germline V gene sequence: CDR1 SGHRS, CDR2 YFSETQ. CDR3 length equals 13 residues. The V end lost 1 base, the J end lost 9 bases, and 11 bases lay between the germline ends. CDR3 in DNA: TGCGCCAGCAGCTTGCACCCGCCGGGTGAGCAGTTCTTC. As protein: CASSLHPPGEQFF.

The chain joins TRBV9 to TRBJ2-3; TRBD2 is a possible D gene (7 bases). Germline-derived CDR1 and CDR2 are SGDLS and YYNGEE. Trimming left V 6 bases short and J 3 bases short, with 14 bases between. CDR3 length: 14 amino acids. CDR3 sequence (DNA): TGTGCCAGCACGGAGGGGGGGGGTACAGATACGCAGTATTTT. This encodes CASTEGGGTDTQYF.

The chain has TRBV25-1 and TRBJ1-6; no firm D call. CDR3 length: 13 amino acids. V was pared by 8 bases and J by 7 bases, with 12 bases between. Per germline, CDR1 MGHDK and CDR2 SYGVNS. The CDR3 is CASRRQENSPLHF. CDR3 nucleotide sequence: TGTGCCAGCCGCAGACAAGAAAATTCACCCCTCCACTTT.

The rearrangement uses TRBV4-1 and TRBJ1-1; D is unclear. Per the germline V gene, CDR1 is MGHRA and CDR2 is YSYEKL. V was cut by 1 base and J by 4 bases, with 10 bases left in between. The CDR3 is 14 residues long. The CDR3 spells CASSQVGGSTEAFF. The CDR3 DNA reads TGCGCCAGCAGCCAAGTTGGAGGGAGCACTGAAGCTTTCTTT.

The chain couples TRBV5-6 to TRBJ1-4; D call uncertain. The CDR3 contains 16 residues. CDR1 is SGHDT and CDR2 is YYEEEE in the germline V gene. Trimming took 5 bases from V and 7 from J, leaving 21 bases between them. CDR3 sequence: CASSPIDSQGSEKLFF. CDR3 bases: TGTGCCAGCAGTCCAATCGACTCCCAAGGGAGTGAAAAACTGTTTTTT.

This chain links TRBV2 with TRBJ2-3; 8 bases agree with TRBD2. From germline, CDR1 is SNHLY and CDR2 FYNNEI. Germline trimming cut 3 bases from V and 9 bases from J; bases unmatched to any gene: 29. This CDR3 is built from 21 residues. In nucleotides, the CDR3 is TGTGCCAGCAGTGACGAACGGGGGGGGAGTAGCGTGACGCTCGGCCACGCAACGCAGTATTTT. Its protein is CASSDERGGSSVTLGHATQYF.

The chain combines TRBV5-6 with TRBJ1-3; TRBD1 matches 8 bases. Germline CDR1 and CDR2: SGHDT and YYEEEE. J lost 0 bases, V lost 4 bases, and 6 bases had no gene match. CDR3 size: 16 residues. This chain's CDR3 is CASSLDRVTSGNTIYF. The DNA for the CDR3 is TGTGCCAGCAGCCTGGACAGGGTGACCTCTGGAAACACCATATATTTT.

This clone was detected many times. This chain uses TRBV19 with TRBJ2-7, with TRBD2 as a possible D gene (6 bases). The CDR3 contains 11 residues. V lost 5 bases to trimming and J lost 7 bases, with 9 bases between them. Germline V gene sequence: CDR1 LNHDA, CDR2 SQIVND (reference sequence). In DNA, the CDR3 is TGTGCCAGTAGTTGGAGCGGGGAGCAGTACTTC. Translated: CASSWSGEQYF.

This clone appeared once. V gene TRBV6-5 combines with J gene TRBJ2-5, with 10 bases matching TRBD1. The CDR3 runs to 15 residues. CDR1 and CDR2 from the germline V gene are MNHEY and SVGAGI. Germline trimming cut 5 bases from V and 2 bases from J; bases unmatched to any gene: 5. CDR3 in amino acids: CASSRTGGEQETQYF. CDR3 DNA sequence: TGTGCCAGCAGTCGGACAGGGGGAGAACAAGAGACCCAGTACTTC.

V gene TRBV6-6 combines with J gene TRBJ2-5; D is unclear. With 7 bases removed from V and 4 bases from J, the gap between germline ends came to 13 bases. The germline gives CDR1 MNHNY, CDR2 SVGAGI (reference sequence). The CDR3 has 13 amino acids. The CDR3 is CASNAITGETQYF. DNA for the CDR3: TGTGCCAGCAATGCAATAACTGGAGAGACCCAGTACTTC.